The rows below give T cell receptor beta chains drawn from one sample of a study of T cell changes during pregnancy in multiple sclerosis. Measured with immunoSEQ multiplex PCR; TCRdb has only the in-frame clones, and not every one. The repertoire holds 70,000 to 95,000 clones, with around nine tenths as singletons. The sample here was CD4+ T cells from peripheral blood mononuclear cells, taken in the second trimester of pregnancy. The source of these receptors is a female donor with multiple sclerosis, enrolled in a pregnancy study. Each CDR3 is given with its conserved first and last residue. Each record gives: D gene, clone size, V gene, J gene, CDR3 length, CDR3 protein, CDR3 DNA. The D gene is left open where the match is weak. Clone size is shown for a subset of rows, as once, few, many or a class of expanded clone.

d_gene: TRBD1
abundance: -
v_gene: TRBV6-4
j_gene: TRBJ1-6
len: 15
CDR3aa: CASRRTGLGNSPLHF
CDR3nt: TGTGCCAGCAGAAGGACAGGGCTGGGGAATTCACCCCTCCACTTT

d_gene: -
abundance: -
v_gene: TRBV2
j_gene: TRBJ1-2
len: 13
CDR3aa: CASSGLDSYGYTF
CDR3nt: TGTGCCAGCAGTGGTTTGGACAGCTATGGCTACACCTTC

d_gene: -
abundance: -
v_gene: TRBV6-5
j_gene: TRBJ1-5
len: 15
CDR3aa: CASSYRANSNQPQHF
CDR3nt: TGTGCCAGCAGTTACCGCGCGAATAGCAATCAGCCCCAGCATTTT

d_gene: -
abundance: -
v_gene: TRBV5-1
j_gene: TRBJ1-1
len: 15
CDR3aa: CASSLAGLVGTEAFF
CDR3nt: TGCGCCAGCAGCTTGGCTGGGCTGGTGGGCACTGAAGCTTTCTTT

d_gene: TRBD1
abundance: -
v_gene: TRBV5-1
j_gene: TRBJ1-5
len: 16
CDR3aa: CASSLGGTGTNQPQHF
CDR3nt: TGCGCCAGCAGCTTAGGGGGGACAGGGACCAATCAGCCCCAGCATTTT

d_gene: -
abundance: -
v_gene: TRBV2
j_gene: TRBJ2-7
len: 12
CDR3aa: CATGRSSYEQYF
CDR3nt: TGTGCCACCGGCCGGAGCTCCTACGAGCAGTACTTC

d_gene: TRBD2
abundance: -
v_gene: TRBV19
j_gene: TRBJ2-7
len: 14
CDR3aa: CASSNGEGSYEQYF
CDR3nt: TGTGCCAGTAGCAATGGGGAGGGCTCCTACGAGCAGTACTTC

d_gene: -
abundance: -
v_gene: TRBV5-1
j_gene: TRBJ2-3
len: 18
CDR3aa: CASSWGPPNLSAGDTQYF
CDR3nt: TGCGCCAGCAGCTGGGGGCCCCCCAACCTTTCGGCTGGAGATACGCAGTATTTT

d_gene: TRBD1
abundance: once
v_gene: TRBV11-2
j_gene: TRBJ1-1
len: 15
CDR3aa: CASSLLDRASTSAFF
CDR3nt: TGTGCCAGCAGCTTACTAGACAGGGCAAGTACCTCGGCTTTCTTT

d_gene: -
abundance: -
v_gene: TRBV18
j_gene: TRBJ1-1
len: 9
CDR3aa: CASSPPQIF
CDR3nt: TGTGCCAGCTCACCACCACAGATCTTT

d_gene: -
abundance: -
v_gene: TRBV18
j_gene: TRBJ1-2
len: 14
CDR3aa: CASSPGQDSYGYTF
CDR3nt: TGTGCCAGCTCACCAGGTCAGGACAGCTATGGCTACACCTTC

d_gene: -
abundance: -
v_gene: TRBV28
j_gene: TRBJ1-2
len: 13
CDR3aa: CASSLTENYGYTF
CDR3nt: TGTGCCAGCAGCCTTACAGAAAACTATGGCTACACCTTC

d_gene: -
abundance: -
v_gene: TRBV28
j_gene: TRBJ2-7
len: 13
CDR3aa: CASSYGRDYEQYF
CDR3nt: TGTGCCAGCAGTTATGGACGGGACTACGAGCAGTACTTC

d_gene: -
abundance: -
v_gene: TRBV28
j_gene: TRBJ2-7
len: 15
CDR3aa: CASRTAGTHTYEQYF
CDR3nt: TGTGCCAGCAGGACTGCCGGGACTCACACCTACGAGCAGTACTTC

d_gene: -
abundance: -
v_gene: TRBV2
j_gene: TRBJ2-5
len: 14
CDR3aa: CASSEGDSQETQYF
CDR3nt: TGTGCCAGCAGTGAAGGAGACAGCCAAGAGACCCAGTACTTC

d_gene: TRBD2
abundance: -
v_gene: TRBV28
j_gene: TRBJ2-1
len: 20
CDR3aa: CASTPWASGRERGLYNEQFF
CDR3nt: TGTGCCAGCACCCCGTGGGCTAGCGGGAGGGAAAGGGGCCTCTACAATGAGCAGTTCTTC

d_gene: TRBD1
abundance: -
v_gene: TRBV7-6
j_gene: TRBJ1-1
len: 15
CDR3aa: CASSKGQGGNTEAFF
CDR3nt: TGTGCCAGCAGCAAAGGACAGGGGGGAAACACTGAAGCTTTCTTT

d_gene: -
abundance: once
v_gene: TRBV30
j_gene: TRBJ1-2
len: 11
CDR3aa: CAWTGGASYTF
CDR3nt: TGTGCCTGGACTGGGGGCGCAAGTTACACCTTC

d_gene: TRBD2
abundance: -
v_gene: TRBV7-6
j_gene: TRBJ2-3
len: 17
CDR3aa: CASSLVLAGPSTDTQYF
CDR3nt: TGTGCCAGCAGCTTAGTACTAGCGGGGCCAAGCACAGATACGCAGTATTTT

d_gene: -
abundance: -
v_gene: TRBV30
j_gene: TRBJ1-6
len: 15
CDR3aa: CAWTAGSSYNSPLHF
CDR3nt: TGTGCCTGGACGGCGGGGAGCTCCTATAATTCACCCCTCCACTTT

d_gene: TRBD1
abundance: -
v_gene: TRBV29-1
j_gene: TRBJ2-7
len: 13
CDR3aa: CSVGQGRAYEQYF
CDR3nt: TGCAGCGTCGGACAGGGCAGGGCCTACGAGCAGTACTTC

d_gene: -
abundance: -
v_gene: TRBV28
j_gene: TRBJ2-7
len: 18
CDR3aa: CASSRKSLLQGIGYEQYF
CDR3nt: TGTGCCAGCAGTAGAAAATCCCTATTACAGGGTATTGGCTACGAGCAGTACTTC

d_gene: -
abundance: -
v_gene: TRBV14
j_gene: TRBJ2-2
len: 15
CDR3aa: CASSQVQGPTGELFF
CDR3nt: TGTGCCAGCAGCCAAGTTCAGGGGCCCACCGGGGAGCTGTTTTTT

d_gene: TRBD2
abundance: -
v_gene: TRBV15
j_gene: TRBJ2-5
len: 17
CDR3aa: CATSSSYGASGEETQYF
CDR3nt: TGTGCCACCAGCTCCTCCTATGGAGCTAGCGGGGAAGAGACCCAGTACTTC

d_gene: -
abundance: -
v_gene: TRBV30
j_gene: TRBJ1-4
len: 16
CDR3aa: CAWSVPYRSTNEKLFF
CDR3nt: TGTGCCTGGAGTGTCCCGTACAGATCAACTAATGAAAAACTGTTTTTT